This T cell receptor beta chain was documented in a study of cytomegalovirus exposure and HLA in healthy donors. Study-level results: The majority of TCR sequences were rare, yet some public TCRs appeared in many donors. Among the sequence variants, a highly shared cluster was likely an artifact of sequencing.

The PCR had 60 Vbeta and 13 Jbeta primers. Assay used: immunoSEQ multiplex PCR; TCRdb lists only in-frame clones, some missing. Among fewer than 150,000 clones, 70% to 80% were seen once, and the ten largest hold about 2%. The junction had 3 bases not matched to a gene; V was cut back by 2 bases and J by 5 bases. There are 13 residues in the CDR3. The germline V gene encodes CDR1 GTSNPN and CDR2 SVGIG (reference sequence). This clone came up a few times. The antigen is not known. The receptor was isolated from a man aged 25-45 years in good health and CMV-seronegative. The genes are TRBV30 and TRBJ1-1; TRBD1 matches 9 bases. Specimen: PBMCs. The CDR3 is CAWSWTGETEAFF. CDR3 nucleotides: TGTGCCTGGAGTTGGACAGGGGAGACTGAAGCTTTCTTT.